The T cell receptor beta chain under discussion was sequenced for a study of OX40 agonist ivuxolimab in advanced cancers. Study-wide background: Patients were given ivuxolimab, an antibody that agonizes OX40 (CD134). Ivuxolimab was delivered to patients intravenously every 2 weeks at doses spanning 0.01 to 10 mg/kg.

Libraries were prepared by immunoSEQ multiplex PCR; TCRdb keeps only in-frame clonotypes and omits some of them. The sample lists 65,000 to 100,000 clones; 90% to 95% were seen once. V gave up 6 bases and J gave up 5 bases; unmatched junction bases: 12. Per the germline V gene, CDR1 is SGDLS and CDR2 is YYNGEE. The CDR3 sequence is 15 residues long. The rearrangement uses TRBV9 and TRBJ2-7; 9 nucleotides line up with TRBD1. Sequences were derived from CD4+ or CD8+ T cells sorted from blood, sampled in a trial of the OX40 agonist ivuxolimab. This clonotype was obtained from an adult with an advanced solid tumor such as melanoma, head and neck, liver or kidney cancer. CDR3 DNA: TGTGCCAGCAATCCAGGGACAGGGCTGATCAACGAGCAGTACTTC. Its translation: CASNPGTGLINEQYF.